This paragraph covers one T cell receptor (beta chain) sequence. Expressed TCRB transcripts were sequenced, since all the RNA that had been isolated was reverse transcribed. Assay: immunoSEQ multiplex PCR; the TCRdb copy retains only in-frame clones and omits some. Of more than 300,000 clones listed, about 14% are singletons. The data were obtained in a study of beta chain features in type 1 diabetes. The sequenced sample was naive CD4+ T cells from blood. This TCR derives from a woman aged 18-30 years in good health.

The CDR3 region has the DNA TGTGCCAGCAGCTTAATGAGTGTGGCGGGACCTGGGGCCAACGTCCTGACTTTC. It is translated as CASSLMSVAGPGANVLTF. This chain links TRBV7-3 with TRBJ2-6; maybe TRBD2 (6 bases). V was cut by 1 base and J by 2 bases, with 15 bases left in between. The CDR3 totals 18 residues. Germline CDR1 SGHTA, CDR2 FQGTGA.